Each of the 20 T cell receptor beta chains below was sequenced from the same sample in a study of control samples from healthy donors and cancer patients. TCRdb's table, derived via immunoSEQ multiplex PCR, lists solely in-frame clones and lacks some. The data hold around 200,000 clones, with just under 95% observed a single time. The specimen was blood. The receptor set was obtained from a man between 45 and 60 years old in good health.

V gene TRBV27 combines with J gene TRBJ2-7; 8 bases fit TRBD1. CDR3 size: 16 residues. The germline V gene has CDR1 MNHEY and CDR2 SMNVEV (reference sequence). With 5 bases clipped from V and 2 bases from J, the junction kept 11 bases outside the gene matches. The CDR3 region is CASSPGQGFFPYEQYV. CDR3 sequence (DNA): TGTGCCAGCAGTCCCGGACAGGGATTCTTCCCCTACGAGCAGTACGTC.

The V and J genes are TRBV6-6 and TRBJ2-3; TRBD1 or TRBD2 may be the D gene (5 bases each). Germline values: CDR1 MNHNY, CDR2 SVGAGI (reference sequence). Trimming cost V 2 bases and J 1 base, with 10 bases left between them. The CDR3 consists of 15 residues. The CDR3 sequence is CASSYGGRGTDTQYF. DNA for the CDR3: TGTGCCAGCAGTTACGGGGGACGGGGCACAGATACGCAGTATTTT.

The chain carries TRBV7-2 and TRBJ2-1; maybe TRBD1 (6 bases). V lost 5 bases and J 2 bases, leaving 10 bases between the germline ends. This CDR3 is 14 amino acids long. Germline-derived CDR1 and CDR2 are SGHTA and FQGNSA. The CDR3 bases are TGTGCCAGCAGCCCAGACAGGACCTACAATGAGCAGTTCTTC. Amino acids: CASSPDRTYNEQFF.

The CDR3 protein is CASSLTPGGDYGYTF. CDR3 DNA: TGTGCCAGCAGCTTAACCCCAGGGGGGGACTATGGCTACACCTTC. This chain joins TRBV7-6 and TRBJ1-2, with TRBD1 identical over 7 bases. The V gene's germline CDR1 is SGHVS and CDR2 FNYEAQ. This CDR3 contains 15 residues. Trimming at V came to 2 bases and at J to 3 bases, leaving 6 bases not matched to a gene.

J is TRBJ2-3 and V is TRBV5-8; D is perhaps TRBD1 or TRBD2 (5 bases each). Trimming left V 4 bases short and J 1 base short, with 19 bases between. The CDR3 is 17 residues long. Germline CDR1 SGHTS, CDR2 YDEGEE. The CDR3 DNA reads TGTGCCAGCAGCGCCCGGGGCCTGGCGATGGGCACAGATACGCAGTATTTT. Translated: CASSARGLAMGTDTQYF.

The chain is built from TRBV6-4 and TRBJ2-1; TRBD1 is a possible D gene (6 bases). Trimming removed 3 bases at V and 7 bases at J, with 7 bases between. Germline CDR1 reads MRHNA; CDR2 reads SNTAGT. CDR3 length: 12 residues. Here the CDR3 reads CASSEQGNEQFF. In DNA, the CDR3 is TGTGCCAGCAGTGAACAGGGAAATGAGCAGTTCTTC.

The chain uses TRBV6-1 and TRBJ2-3, with TRBD1 matching over 7 bases. Looked up from germline, CDR1 is MNHNS and CDR2 is SASEGT. Unmatched junction bases numbered 10, after V lost 3 bases and J lost 1 base. The CDR3 is 17 residues long. The CDR3 here is CASSDLGTATRTDTQYF. The CDR3 coding sequence is TGTGCCAGCAGTGACCTAGGGACAGCCACGCGCACAGATACGCAGTATTTT.

V is TRBV6-5 and J is TRBJ1-1; 11 bases are shared with TRBD1. Trimming at V came to 4 bases and at J to 4 bases, leaving 5 bases not matched to a gene. Germline CDR1 reads MNHEY; CDR2 reads SVGAGI. This CDR3 spans 15 amino acids. CDR3 residues: CASSFGGTGGTEAFF. The CDR3 coding sequence is TGTGCCAGCAGTTTCGGGGGGACAGGGGGCACTGAAGCTTTCTTT.

The V call is TRBV7-2, the J call TRBJ1-4; D remains unclear. CDR3 length: 16 residues. The ends were cut back, 1 base at V and 0 bases at J, with 9 bases in the middle. The V gene's germline CDR1 is SGHTA and CDR2 FQGNSA. The DNA for the CDR3 is TGTGCCAGCAGCTTAGACCCAGGAACAACTAATGAAAAACTGTTTTTT. Its protein is CASSLDPGTTNEKLFF.

Turning to this clone: Other DNA sequences from this sample encode an identical CDR3 as well. The chain couples TRBV18 to TRBJ2-2, with 9 bases matching TRBD1. Germline V CDR1 and CDR2: KGHSH, LQKENI. Unmatched junction bases numbered 2, after V lost 3 bases and J lost 3 bases. The CDR3 contains 15 residues. CDR3 protein: CASSPRTGDTGELFF. For the CDR3, the DNA is TGTGCCAGCTCACCGCGGACAGGGGACACCGGGGAGCTGTTTTTT.

In this sample, this clone turned up once. The gene calls are TRBV25-1 and TRBJ1-4; D remains ambiguous. The CDR3 length is 14 residues. V lost 3 bases and J lost 5, with 10 bases in between. Germline V CDR1 and CDR2: MGHDK, SYGVNS. CDR3 nucleotides: TGTGCCAGCAGTGATAGTGGAAGGAATGAAAAACTGTTTTTT. This sequence encodes CASSDSGRNEKLFF.

The J gene is TRBJ2-5, the V gene TRBV5-1; 7 positions match TRBD2. V gave up 6 bases and J gave up 4 bases; unmatched junction bases: 6. The germline V gene has CDR1 SGHRS and CDR2 YFSETQ. This CDR3 comprises 13 residues. CDR3 sequence reads: CASTQPGGETQYF. CDR3 sequence (DNA): TGCGCCAGCACCCAGCCGGGGGGAGAGACCCAGTACTTC.

A word on this clone: Other nucleotide sequences in the sample specify the same CDR3. V gene TRBV12-3 or TRBV12-4 combines with J gene TRBJ1-5; D is ambiguous. The CDR3 covers 13 residues. V was cut by 1 base and J by 1 base, with 2 bases left in between. The DNA of the CDR3 is TGTGCCAGCAGTTTAGGGAGCAATCAGCCCCAGCATTTT. Residues: CASSLGSNQPQHF.

This chain joins TRBV5-4 and TRBJ2-5; D tentatively reads TRBD1 or TRBD2 (5 bases each). This CDR3 is 15 amino acids long. The V and J ends lost 4 bases and 9 bases respectively, with 22 bases between them. Germline V gene lookup returns CDR1 SGHNT and CDR2 YYREEE (reference sequence). DNA for the CDR3: TGTGCCAGCAGCCAAACCCCGGGGCAAAAGTTGGCCCAGTACTTC. This sequence encodes CASSQTPGQKLAQYF. Full variable domain (missing parts from reference TRBV5-4 and TRBJ2-5): ETGVTQSPTHLIKTRGQQVTLRCSSQSGHNTVSWYQQALGQGPQFIFQYYREEENGRGNFPPRFSGLQFPNYSSELNVNALELDDSALYLCASSQTPGQKLAQYFGPGTRLLVL.

The rearrangement joins TRBV6-5 to TRBJ1-1; D is unresolved. The V end was cut by 4 bases, the J end by 0 bases, with 9 bases between. CDR1 is MNHEY and CDR2 is SVGAGI in the germline V gene. The length of the CDR3 is 14 residues. CDR3: CASSSWQLNTEAFF. CDR3 nucleotides: TGTGCCAGCAGTTCTTGGCAGTTGAACACTGAAGCTTTCTTT.

This chain joins TRBV15 and TRBJ2-2; 8 nucleotides align to TRBD1. Looked up from germline, CDR1 is LNHNV and CDR2 is YYDKDF (reference sequence). This CDR3 is 15 amino acids long. V gave up 5 bases and J gave up 3 bases; unmatched junction bases: 5. CDR3 nucleotide sequence: TGTGCCACCAGCGGCCGGACAGGGTACACCGGGGAGCTGTTTTTT. Translation gives CATSGRTGYTGELFF. The entire variable domain, with the rest obtained from reference TRBV15 and TRBJ2-2, is as follows: DAMVIQNPRYQVTQFGKPVTLSCSQTLNHNVMYWYQQKSSQAPKLLFHYYDKDFNNEADTPDNFQSRRPNTSFCFLDIRSPGLGDTAMYLCATSGRTGYTGELFFGEGSRLTVL.

This chain joins TRBV7-9 and TRBJ1-5, with 7 nucleotides matching TRBD1. The V gene end was trimmed by 1 base and the J gene end by 2 bases; junction bases not matched to a gene: 8. This CDR3 has 17 residues. Looked up from germline, CDR1 is SEHNR and CDR2 is FQNEAQ (reference sequence). The CDR3 coding sequence is TGTGCCAGCAGCTTAGGAGTGGGAGGGACAGGCAATCAGCCCCAGCATTTT. Translated, it gives CASSLGVGGTGNQPQHF. Complete variable domain (other parts from reference TRBV7-9 and TRBJ1-5): DTGVSQNPRHKITKRGQNVTFRCDPISEHNRLYWYRQTLGQGPEFLTYFQNEAQLEKSRLLSDRFSAERPKGSFSTLEIQRTEQGDSAMYLCASSLGVGGTGNQPQHFGDGTRLSIL.

The chain links TRBV18 to TRBJ2-5; TRBD2 agrees at 8 bases. Per the germline V gene, CDR1 is KGHSH and CDR2 is LQKENI. With V trimmed by 4 bases and J by 4 bases, 11 bases remained unmatched. The CDR3 consists of 16 residues. CDR3 protein: CASSLRGGGLGETQYF. CDR3 DNA: TGTGCCAGCTCACTAAGAGGCGGGGGGCTTGGAGAGACCCAGTACTTC.

The rearrangement joins TRBV6-6 to TRBJ2-1, with TRBD1 as a possible D gene (6 bases). CDR1 and CDR2 (germline): MNHNY, SVGAGI (reference sequence). The germline V and J ends were trimmed by 6 bases and 2 bases, with 14 bases remaining between them. The CDR3 is 15 amino acids. The CDR3 DNA is TGTGCCAGCAGCCCCACAGGGTTACCCTACAATGAGCAGTTCTTC. Translating it yields CASSPTGLPYNEQFF.

V gene TRBV2 combines with J gene TRBJ1-2, with D tentatively TRBD1 (6 bases). Germline CDR1 SNHLY, CDR2 FYNNEI. Trimming removed 8 bases at V and 4 bases at J, with 20 bases between. This CDR3 is 15 amino acids long. The DNA for the CDR3 is TGTGCCAGCGGGGAGGTCAGGGGCCAGGGCTATGGCTACACCTTC. Translation: CASGEVRGQGYGYTF.